This T cell receptor (beta chain) came from a study of cytomegalovirus exposure and HLA in healthy donors. The PCR employed 60 Vbeta primers together with 13 Jbeta primers. Produced via immunoSEQ multiplex PCR; TCRdb's table is partial and in-frame only. The profile shows about 160,000 clones, 87% of them singletons. In germline, CDR1 is GTSNPN, CDR2 SVGIG (reference sequence). The ends were cut back, 4 bases at V and 5 bases at J, with 12 bases in the middle. The CDR3 contains 13 residues. V gene TRBV30 combines with J gene TRBJ1-5, with D possibly matching TRBD1 (5 bases). The sample was PBMCs. The receptor was derived from a woman in her 30s in good health and CMV-seronegative. The CDR3 nucleotides are TGTGCCTGGAACTCCGCCAGGGATCAGCCCCAGCATTTT. Translated: CAWNSARDQPQHF.